A single sample is the source of the 25 T cell receptor beta chains below, sequenced in a study of blood T cell repertoires in COVID-19. Sequencing used immunoSEQ multiplex PCR; TCRdb keeps in-frame clones, though not all of them. The sample has fewer than 400,000 clones, about 89% seen once. Sample: PBMCs or T cells enriched from blood (not recorded which). The receptor set was obtained from a man between 60 and 75 years old who had recovered from COVID-19.

This sequence joins TRBV19 and TRBJ2-7; tentative D call: TRBD2 (6 bases). The V gene lost 5 bases and the J gene lost 4 bases, with 18 bases spanning the gap. Germline V CDR1 and CDR2: LNHDA, SQIVND (reference sequence). There are 15 residues in the CDR3. This chain's CDR3 is CASSSTGTWGYEQYF. In nucleotides, the CDR3 is TGTGCCAGTAGTTCGACCGGGACTTGGGGGTACGAGCAGTACTTC.

This rearrangement joins TRBV11-3 to TRBJ2-2; 7 nucleotides agree with TRBD2. The CDR3 runs to 15 residues. V shed 0 bases and J 7 bases; nucleotides not matched to a gene: 5. Germline lookup yields CDR1 SGHNT and CDR2 YENEEA. The CDR3 reads CASSLEAGKGGELFF. CDR3 bases: TGTGCCAGCAGCTTAGAAGCGGGAAAGGGCGGGGAGCTGTTTTTT.

This clone was counted a single time. This sequence joins TRBV18 and TRBJ1-1, with D perhaps TRBD1 (6 bases). Germline lookup yields CDR1 KGHSH and CDR2 LQKENI. With 0 bases removed from V and 0 bases from J, the gap between germline ends came to 11 bases. The CDR3 has 16 residues. The CDR3 sequence: CASSPPDSLMNTEAFF. For the CDR3, the DNA is TGTGCCAGCTCACCACCGGACAGCCTCATGAACACTGAAGCTTTCTTT.

V is TRBV4-2 and J is TRBJ2-1, with TRBD1 matching 7 bases. The V gene end was trimmed by 0 bases and the J gene end by 3 bases; junction bases not matched to a gene: 5. The CDR3 extends over 16 amino acids. Germline-derived CDR1 and CDR2 are LGHNA and YNFKEQ. CDR3 DNA sequence: TGTGCCAGCAGCCAAGATCTGAACAGGGGCTACAATGAGCAGTTCTTC. Translating gives CASSQDLNRGYNEQFF.

V gene TRBV7-2 combines with J gene TRBJ2-7; 7 bases line up with TRBD2. Germline values: CDR1 SGHTA, CDR2 FQGNSA. The CDR3 covers 13 residues. The V gene end was trimmed by 4 bases and the J gene end by 6 bases; junction bases not matched to a gene: 6. CDR3 coding DNA: TGTGCCAGCAGCTCATGGACTAGTAGCGAGCAGTACTTC. This sequence encodes CASSSWTSSEQYF.

The CDR3 region has the DNA TGTGCCAGCAGCTCGGACCGGGAGAGCTATGGCTACACCTTC. Amino acid sequence: CASSSDRESYGYTF. This rearrangement joins TRBV7-9 to TRBJ1-2; unclear D gene. Germline V gives CDR1 SEHNR, CDR2 FQNEAQ (reference sequence). CDR3 size: 14 residues. Trimming pared 4 bases from V and 4 bases from J, leaving 13 bases between. Looking up the rest from reference TRBV7-9 and TRBJ1-2 gives the full variable domain: DTGVSQNPRHKITKRGQNVTFRCDPISEHNRLYWYRQTLGQGPEFLTYFQNEAQLEKSRLLSDRFSAERPKGSFSTLEIQRTEQGDSAMYLCASSSDRESYGYTFGSGTRLTVV.

The chain recombines TRBV18 with TRBJ2-7; the D gene is possibly TRBD2 (6 bases). The ends were cut back, 3 bases at V and 0 bases at J, with 15 bases in the middle. This CDR3 comprises 16 residues. Germline assignment: CDR1 KGHSH and CDR2 LQKENI. CDR3: CASSPIRDWSSYEQYF. The CDR3 nucleotides are TGTGCCAGCTCACCCATCCGGGACTGGAGCTCCTACGAGCAGTACTTC. The complete variable domain, with remaining parts taken from reference TRBV18 and TRBJ2-7, reads NAGVMQNPRHLVRRRGQEARLRCSPMKGHSHVYWYRQLPEEGLKFMVYLQKENIIDESGMPKERFSAEFPKEGPSILRIQQVVRGDSAAYFCASSPIRDWSSYEQYFGPGTRLTVT.

The CDR3 DNA follows: TGTGCCAGCAGCCAAGGTGGTGGCAGGAGCAATCAGCCCCAGCATTTT. Protein sequence: CASSQGGGRSNQPQHF. The V call is TRBV4-2, the J call TRBJ1-5; no clear D. Trimming left V 1 base short and J 1 base short, with 11 bases between. The germline V gene encodes CDR1 LGHNA and CDR2 YNFKEQ. The CDR3 loop spans 16 amino acids.

J is TRBJ1-2 and V is TRBV28, with 8 bases identical to TRBD1. V lost 3 bases, J lost 4 bases, and 4 bases stayed unmatched. CDR3 length: 14 amino acids. Germline-derived CDR1 and CDR2 are MDHEN and SYDVKM. In DNA, the CDR3 is TGTGCCAGCAGTTTTTTAGACAGGGGCTATGGCTACACCTTC. Amino acids: CASSFLDRGYGYTF.

This chain uses TRBV28 with TRBJ2-7; TRBD2 is a possible D gene (5 bases). The CDR3 runs 14 residues. CDR1 is MDHEN, CDR2 SYDVKM, per germline. Trimming removed 6 bases from V and 3 bases from J, with 15 bases in between. CDR3 sequence reads: CASSSGTRDYEQYF. In nucleotides, the CDR3 is TGTGCCAGCAGCAGTGGTACTAGGGACTACGAGCAGTACTTC.

The chain uses TRBV29-1 and TRBJ1-2; 7 bases are shared with TRBD1. This CDR3 has 14 amino acids. Trimming cost V 5 bases and J 6 bases; bases outside gene matches: 12. From germline, CDR1 is SQVTM and CDR2 ANQGSEA. This CDR3 is CSVLRGYGENGYTF. The CDR3 DNA reads as TGCAGCGTTCTCAGGGGGTATGGAGAGAATGGCTACACCTTC.

V is TRBV5-1 and J is TRBJ2-2; D unclear. Germline values: CDR1 SGHRS, CDR2 YFSETQ. The V gene lost 2 bases and the J gene lost 0 bases, with 5 bases spanning the gap. This CDR3 contains 14 residues. The CDR3, as DNA: TGCGCCAGCAGCTTCCTTACGAACACCGGGGAGCTGTTTTTT. This encodes CASSFLTNTGELFF.

V gene TRBV3-1 (or the pseudogene TRBV3-2) combines with J gene TRBJ1-2; TRBD1 aligns across 8 bases. The trim removed 4 bases at V and 2 bases at J, leaving 3 bases unmatched. In germline, CDR1 is LGHDT, CDR2 YNNKEL (reference sequence). The CDR3 is 14 amino acids. This chain's CDR3 is CASSPRQGNYGYTF. In DNA form, the CDR3 reads TGTGCCAGCAGCCCTCGACAGGGGAACTATGGCTACACCTTC.

The chain is built from TRBV27 and TRBJ2-3; 12 bases match TRBD2. Germline V CDR1 and CDR2: MNHEY, SMNVEV (reference sequence). This CDR3 is built from 16 residues. With 0 bases clipped from V and 5 bases from J, the junction kept 3 bases outside the gene matches. DNA of the CDR3: TGTGCCAGCAGTTTATCGCTAGCGGGGGGGGGAGATACGCAGTATTTT. Residues: CASSLSLAGGGDTQYF.

The chain couples TRBV11-2 to TRBJ2-3; D may be TRBD2 (6 bases). V lost 8 bases, J lost 0 bases, and 15 bases lay in between. The CDR3 has 15 amino acids. The V gene's germline CDR1 is SGHAT and CDR2 FQNNGV. DNA of the CDR3: TGTGCCAGCGTAGACGGGAGAACGAGCACAGATACGCAGTATTTT. As protein: CASVDGRTSTDTQYF.

V and J are TRBV5-1 and TRBJ2-6; weak D call: TRBD1 (5 bases). This CDR3 spans 18 amino acids. Trimming took 0 bases from V and 0 from J, leaving 13 bases between them. CDR1 and CDR2 (germline): SGHRS, YFSETQ. This chain's CDR3 is CASSLAPGPSSGANVLTF. CDR3 bases: TGCGCCAGCAGCTTGGCGCCAGGGCCAAGCTCTGGGGCCAACGTCCTGACTTTC.

The gene calls are TRBV9 and TRBJ2-3; 11 nucleotides agree with TRBD2. With 0 bases clipped from V and 5 bases from J, the junction kept 2 bases outside the gene matches. CDR1 is SGDLS and CDR2 is YYNGEE in the germline V gene. This CDR3 has 15 residues. The CDR3 DNA follows: TGTGCCAGCAGCGTAGTAGGACTAGCGGGAGATACGCAGTATTTT. Translated: CASSVVGLAGDTQYF. Using reference TRBV9 and TRBJ2-3 for the parts outside the CDR3, the full variable domain is DSGVTQTPKHLITATGQRVTLRCSPRSGDLSVYWYQQSLDQGLQFLIQYYNGEERAKGNILERFSAQQFPDLHSELNLSSLELGDSALYFCASSVVGLAGDTQYFGPGTRLTVL.

The genes are TRBV10-3 and TRBJ2-7; 9 bases agree with TRBD2. Germline V gene lookup returns CDR1 ENHRY and CDR2 SYGVKD. CDR3 length equals 14 residues. The ends lost 4 bases at V and 6 bases at J; junction bases unmatched: 7. For the CDR3, the DNA is TGTGCCATCAGTGGGGGGATAGCGGGAGTCGAGCAGTACTTC. Translation gives CAISGGIAGVEQYF.

This chain uses TRBV28 with TRBJ1-2, with no clear D. From germline, CDR1 is MDHEN and CDR2 SYDVKM. This CDR3 is built from 14 residues. The germline V and J ends were trimmed by 5 bases and 5 bases, with 15 bases remaining between them. CDR3 sequence: CASSEPPTSYGYTF. Here the CDR3 DNA reads TGTGCCAGCAGTGAGCCCCCGACAAGTTATGGCTACACCTTC.

This sequence joins TRBV7-2 and TRBJ1-5, with 11 positions matching TRBD1. V was pared by 2 bases and J by 5 bases, with 5 bases of the junction left unmatched. The V gene's germline CDR1 is SGHTA and CDR2 FQGNSA. The length of the CDR3 is 16 residues. This CDR3 reads CASSLPGTGGDQPQHF. CDR3 nucleotide sequence: TGTGCCAGCAGCTTACCGGGGACAGGGGGAGATCAGCCCCAGCATTTT.

The gene calls are TRBV4-2 and TRBJ2-1; D possibly corresponds to TRBD2 (6 bases). The CDR3 loop spans 14 amino acids. Germline values: CDR1 LGHNA, CDR2 YNFKEQ. The V gene lost 4 bases and the J gene lost 7 bases, with 14 bases spanning the gap. The CDR3 loop reads CASSPILASNEQFF. The CDR3 nucleotides are TGTGCCAGCAGCCCAATACTAGCCTCGAATGAGCAGTTCTTC.

This chain uses TRBV10-1 with TRBJ1-5; unclear D gene. The CDR3 consists of 12 residues. The germline gives CDR1 WNHNN, CDR2 SYGVQD (reference sequence). V lost 0 bases and J 6 bases, leaving 3 bases between the germline ends. CDR3 loop: CASSESSQPQHF. The DNA of the CDR3 is TGCGCCAGCAGTGAGTCGAGTCAGCCCCAGCATTTT.

This clone occurred once. The V call is TRBV5-1, the J call TRBJ2-7; TRBD2 matches at 8 bases. The CDR3 loop spans 15 amino acids. From germline, CDR1 is SGHRS and CDR2 YFSETQ. V was clipped by 6 bases and J by 5 bases; unmatched bases: 13. The CDR3 sequence: CASTLLAGRGDEQYF. CDR3 nucleotide sequence: TGCGCCAGCACTCTGCTAGCGGGTCGGGGTGACGAGCAGTACTTC.

The V and J genes are TRBV28 and TRBJ1-5; D is unresolved. CDR3 size: 14 residues. V was trimmed by 5 bases and J by 5 bases, leaving 13 bases between them. Germline V gene lookup returns CDR1 MDHEN and CDR2 SYDVKM. CDR3 nucleotides: TGTGCCAGCAGTACCCCGTCGCGGTATCAGCCCCAGCATTTT. Translation: CASSTPSRYQPQHF.

The rearrangement links TRBV3-1 (or the pseudogene TRBV3-2) to TRBJ2-1; TRBD2 matches 10 bases. The CDR3 is 17 residues long. Losses at the gene ends were 0 bases for V and 7 bases for J; bases not matched to a gene: 9. CDR1 and CDR2 (germline): LGHDT, YNNKEL (reference sequence). The CDR3 DNA reads as TGTGCCAGCAGCCAAGAAGGGCTAGCGGGAGTGGTAAATGAGCAGTTCTTC. Residues: CASSQEGLAGVVNEQFF.